These 2 T cell receptor beta chains were sequenced from one sample in a study of blood T cells in healthy people across ages. The second PCR ran 7 to 11 cycles with a sample-barcoded 5' primer and J-beta primers. TCRdb fed the 5' RACE reads into MiXCR, producing one record per CDR3 protein. The profile shows hundreds of thousands of distinct CDR3 sequences, about 30% of them singletons. The sample taken for sequencing was blood. All receptors come from a woman older than 75 in good health.

A few counts support this clonotype. The chain couples TRBV29-1 to TRBJ2-7; TRBD1 aligns across 8 bases. Germline V lookup: CDR1 SQVTM, CDR2 ANQGSEA. The V segment lost 3 bases and the J segment 7 bases; nucleotides outside the gene matches: 5. CDR3 length equals 12 residues. The chain's CDR3 is CSVDGRGLEQYF. CDR3 DNA: TGCAGCGTTGACGGCAGGGGGCTTGAGCAGTACTTC.

This clonotype was recorded a few times. J is TRBJ1-2 and V is TRBV27, with a tentative D call TRBD1 (6 bases). Trimming left V 2 bases short and J 5 bases short, with 12 bases between. CDR1 and CDR2 from the germline V gene are MNHEY and SMNVEV (reference sequence). This CDR3 comprises 14 residues. CDR3 DNA sequence: TGTGCCAGCAGTTTAAGTGGGGGGACATATGGCTACACCTTC. Its protein is CASSLSGGTYGYTF.